This TCR beta chain was sequenced in a study of graft-versus-host responses after intestinal transplantation. Study-level information: Each transplant was multivisceral, liver-intestinal, or isolated intestinal. Every one of the recipients received anti-thymocyte globulin induction and afterwards took tacrolimus and steroids for around 3 years.

Method: immunoSEQ multiplex PCR; TCRdb's copy keeps in-frame clones and lacks some. The sample yields about 63,000 clones, 89% seen once. Trimming removed 4 bases from V and 6 bases from J; junction bases left unmatched: 4. This CDR3 spans 13 amino acids. The germline V gene has CDR1 MNHNY and CDR2 SVGAGI (reference sequence). Processing of graft tissue released intraepithelial and lamina propria lymphocytes. This receptor was obtained from a human patient who received an intestinal transplant, so some T cells may come from the graft donor. The sample consisted of ileum tissue, taken less than 400 days after transplant. J is TRBJ2-7 and V is TRBV6-6; 9 nucleotides match TRBD1. This chain's CDR3 is CASSLTGGSEQYF. CDR3 sequence (DNA): TGTGCCAGCAGTTTAACAGGGGGCAGCGAGCAGTACTTC.